The rows below give T cell receptor beta chains drawn from one sample of a study of T cells in Graves' hyperthyroidism and ophthalmopathy. TCRdb reprocessed the multiplex PCR reads via MiXCR and lists one record per CDR3 protein. The sample consists of a few hundred thousand distinct CDR3 sequences, around 15% of them appearing once. The sequenced sample was blood. Source of these receptors: a woman aged 25 to 39 with Graves' ophthalmopathy. Both conserved end residues are part of each CDR3. D genes are given only for firm matches. Part of the rows lack a size; the others show once, few, many or a class for expanded clones.

d_call | j_call | clone_size | v_call | cdr3_aa | cdr3_nt
NA | TRBJ2-7 | many | TRBV14 | CASSQDGRKTTYEQYF | TGTGCCAGCAGCCAAGATGGTAGGAAGACCACCTACGAGCAGTACTTC
NA | TRBJ2-1 | NA | TRBV28 | CASSESGREGSYNEQFF | TGTGCCAGCAGTGAGTCAGGCAGGGAAGGGTCCTACAATGAGCAGTTCTTC
TRBD1 | TRBJ2-7 | NA | TRBV5-6 | CASSLPGTGYVSSYEQYF | TGTGCCAGCAGCTTGCCCGGGACAGGATATGTTAGCTCCTACGAGCAGTACTTC
NA | TRBJ2-1 | many | TRBV10-2 | CASSVTGRPYNEQFF | TGCGCCAGCAGCGTCACAGGGCGCCCCTACAATGAGCAGTTCTTC
TRBD2 | TRBJ2-1 | NA | TRBV29-1 | CSVEGAGGPRNEQFF | TGCAGCGTCGAGGGTGCGGGAGGGCCCAGGAATGAGCAGTTCTTC
NA | TRBJ2-1 | many | TRBV11-2 | CASSAGLITRYEQFF | TGTGCCAGCAGCGCGGGACTCATTACACGCTATGAGCAGTTCTTC
NA | TRBJ2-7 | NA | TRBV7-8 | CASSLRWGYEQYF | TGTGCCAGCAGCTTAAGATGGGGGTACGAGCAGTACTTC
TRBD2 | TRBJ2-3 | NA | TRBV20-1 | CSAPGREPDTDTQYF | TGCAGTGCTCCCGGGCGGGAGCCCGACACAGATACGCAGTATTTT
NA | TRBJ1-1 | many | TRBV29-1 | CSVASSGGVTEAFF | TGCAGCGTCGCCTCAAGCGGGGGGGTCACTGAAGCTTTCTTT
NA | TRBJ2-7 | many | TRBV7-9 | CASTPETGPYEQYF | TGTGCCAGCACCCCCGAGACAGGACCCTACGAGCAGTACTTC
NA | TRBJ2-7 | many | TRBV2 | CASRGGVSYEQYF | TGTGCCAGCAGAGGGGGGGTAAGCTACGAGCAGTACTTC
NA | TRBJ2-2 | NA | TRBV19 | CASSRVPTGELFF | TGTGCCAGTAGTAGAGTCCCCACCGGGGAGCTGTTTTTT
NA | TRBJ2-1 | NA | TRBV5-1 | CASAPGPPIYNEQFF | TGCGCCAGCGCCCCGGGGCCTCCCATCTACAATGAGCAGTTCTTC
NA | TRBJ1-2 | NA | TRBV12-3/TRBV12-4 | CASSLALGRECTF | TGTGCCAGCAGTTTAGCTTTAGGGAGGGAGTGCACCTTC
NA | TRBJ2-1 | NA | TRBV24-1 | CATSDQGLGTYNEQFF | TGTGCCACCAGTGACCAAGGGCTTGGGACCTACAATGAGCAGTTCTTC
TRBD1 | TRBJ2-7 | many | TRBV20-1 | CSARGTGVYEQYF | TGCAGTGCTAGAGGGACAGGGGTCTACGAGCAGTACTTC
TRBD1 | TRBJ1-1 | NA | TRBV6-1 | CASKDEGATEAFF | TGTGCCAGCAAGGACGAGGGGGCCACTGAAGCTTTCTTT
TRBD2 | TRBJ2-7 | few | TRBV4-3 | CASSQDRGGSYEQYF | TGCGCCAGCAGCCAAGATCGGGGGGGAAGCTACGAGCAGTACTTC
TRBD2 | TRBJ2-3 | many | TRBV29-1 | CSVEGAPGLASGNTDTQYF | TGCAGCGTTGAAGGTGCACCGGGACTAGCTTCTGGTAACACAGATACGCAGTATTTT
NA | TRBJ1-1 | many | TRBV28 | CASSLLRGAEAFF | TGTGCCAGCAGTTTACTCAGGGGTGCCGAAGCTTTCTTT
NA | TRBJ1-4 | many | TRBV20-1 | CSASRSNEKLFF | TGCAGTGCCTCCCGCAGTAATGAAAAACTGTTTTTT
NA | TRBJ1-6 | few | TRBV15 | CATRVAGFSPLHF | TGTGCCACCAGAGTGGCAGGGTTCTCACCCCTCCACTTT
TRBD1 | TRBJ2-3 | many | TRBV7-2 | CASRPGQGASAQYF | TGTGCCAGCAGACCCGGACAGGGGGCTTCAGCGCAGTATTTT
TRBD1 | TRBJ2-7 | NA | TRBV2 | CASSVDRGLGEQYF | TGTGCCAGCAGTGTGGACAGGGGGCTCGGGGAGCAGTACTTC
NA | TRBJ2-7 | few | TRBV28 | CASRHTSSSLEQYF | TGTGCCAGCAGGCACACTAGCTCCTCTCTCGAGCAGTACTTC
NA | TRBJ2-1 | few | TRBV10-3 | CAISGRGTNTYNEQFF | TGTGCCATCAGTGGTCGGGGGACCAACACCTACAATGAGCAGTTCTTC
NA | TRBJ2-7 | few | TRBV7-9 | CASSLSQGAHEQYF | TGTGCCAGCAGCTTATCGCAGGGTGCCCACGAGCAGTACTTC
TRBD2 | TRBJ2-1 | many | TRBV11-2 | CASSDREDSYNEQFF | TGTGCCAGCAGCGACCGGGAGGACTCCTACAATGAGCAGTTCTTC
NA | TRBJ2-6 | many | TRBV7-9 | CASRSGANVLTF | TGTGCCTCCCGGTCTGGGGCCAACGTCCTGACTTTC
TRBD2 | TRBJ2-1 | many | TRBV27 | CASSLGLAGKGGEQFF | TGTGCCAGCAGCCTAGGACTAGCGGGAAAGGGGGGTGAGCAGTTCTTC
NA | TRBJ2-7 | many | TRBV6-2/TRBV6-3 | CASSSLKPGGSYEQYF | TGTGCCAGCAGTTCACTGAAGCCCGGGGGCTCCTACGAGCAGTACTTC
TRBD2 | TRBJ2-5 | NA | TRBV20-1 | CSARSGRATGETQYF | TGCAGTGCTAGGTCGGGGAGGGCCACGGGAGAGACCCAGTACTTC
TRBD1 | TRBJ2-5 | NA | TRBV10-2 | CASSGSTGGQETQYF | TGCGCCAGCAGTGGATCGACAGGGGGTCAAGAGACCCAGTACTTC
NA | TRBJ2-1 | many | TRBV28 | CASSLRGNNEQFF | TGTGCCAGCAGTTTACGAGGGAACAATGAGCAGTTCTTC
NA | TRBJ2-5 | NA | TRBV30 | CAWSVKGETQYF | TGTGCCTGGAGTGTAAAAGGGGAGACCCAGTACTTC
NA | TRBJ2-2 | NA | TRBV9 | CASSVDWTGELFF | TGTGCCAGCAGCGTGGACTGGACCGGGGAGCTGTTTTTT
NA | TRBJ2-5 | NA | TRBV5-8 | CASREEARGESETQYF | TGTGCCAGCAGGGAGGAAGCAAGGGGCGAGAGTGAGACCCAGTACTTC
NA | TRBJ2-1 | few | TRBV6-1 | CASSPGTAGYEQFF | TGTGCCAGCAGTCCGGGGACCGCCGGCTATGAGCAGTTCTTC
NA | TRBJ1-1 | many | TRBV7-8 | CASSSGSQTEAFF | TGTGCCAGCAGCTCAGGATCGCAGACTGAAGCTTTCTTT
TRBD1 | TRBJ1-1 | many | TRBV4-3 | CASSQDRTGGEDTEAFF | TGCGCCAGCAGCCAAGATCGAACAGGGGGAGAGGACACTGAAGCTTTCTTT
TRBD2 | TRBJ2-7 | many | TRBV5-1 | CASSLYGGSRAYEQYF | TGCGCCAGCAGCTTGTATGGCGGGAGCCGTGCCTACGAGCAGTACTTC
NA | TRBJ2-3 | many | TRBV2 | CASRETGTSTDTQYF | TGTGCCAGCAGGGAGACAGGTACTAGCACAGATACGCAGTATTTT
TRBD2 | TRBJ2-2 | NA | TRBV11-2 | CASSLTSGTMTGELFF | TGTGCCAGCAGCTTAACTAGCGGGACTATGACCGGGGAGCTGTTTTTT
NA | TRBJ1-6 | NA | TRBV14 | CASSRQGFDSPLHF | TGTGCCAGCAGCCGGCAGGGCTTCGATTCACCCCTCCACTTT
NA | TRBJ1-2 | many | TRBV12-3/TRBV12-4 | CASSLIQGGNYGYTF | TGTGCCAGCAGTTTGATCCAGGGAGGGAACTATGGCTACACCTTC
TRBD1 | TRBJ2-3 | NA | TRBV5-4 | CASSPARDRAFTQYF | TGTGCCAGCAGCCCGGCCCGGGACAGGGCTTTCACGCAGTATTTT
NA | TRBJ1-1 | NA | TRBV28 | CASGFRGGTEAFF | TGTGCCAGCGGGTTCCGGGGCGGCACTGAAGCTTTCTTT
TRBD1 | TRBJ1-5 | many | TRBV12-3/TRBV12-4 | CASSLGDRGQPQHF | TGTGCCAGCAGTTTAGGGGACAGGGGACAGCCCCAGCATTTT
NA | TRBJ2-7 | many | TRBV5-1 | CASSLTGGKSSYEQYF | TGCGCCAGCAGCCTAACGGGGGGCAAGAGCTCCTACGAGCAGTACTTC
TRBD1 | TRBJ2-5 | few | TRBV11-2 | CASSLSDRGRQETQYF | TGTGCCAGCAGCCTCTCTGACAGGGGGCGACAAGAGACCCAGTACTTC
NA | TRBJ1-1 | few | TRBV5-6 | CASSQGLVDTEAFF | TGTGCCAGCAGTCAGGGACTGGTCGACACTGAAGCTTTCTTT
TRBD1 | TRBJ2-1 | many | TRBV10-2 | CASSGTDRALYNEQFF | TGCGCCAGCAGTGGGACCGACAGGGCCCTTTACAATGAGCAGTTCTTC
TRBD2 | TRBJ2-1 | few | TRBV18 | CTSSPTSGYNEQFF | TGTACCAGCTCACCGACTAGCGGATACAATGAGCAGTTCTTC
NA | TRBJ1-1 | many | TRBV30 | CAWRGVNTEAFF | TGTGCCTGGAGAGGAGTGAACACTGAAGCTTTCTTT
NA | TRBJ2-2 | many | TRBV28 | CASSFGIANTGELFF | TGTGCCAGCAGTTTCGGCATCGCGAACACCGGGGAGCTGTTTTTT
TRBD1 | TRBJ2-5 | many | TRBV28 | CASSDRVPGPQYF | TGTGCCAGCAGCGACAGGGTTCCGGGCCCTCAGTACTTC
TRBD1 | TRBJ2-2 | many | TRBV2 | CASSVRQGTTGELFF | TGTGCCAGCAGTGTTAGACAGGGGACCACCGGGGAGCTGTTTTTT